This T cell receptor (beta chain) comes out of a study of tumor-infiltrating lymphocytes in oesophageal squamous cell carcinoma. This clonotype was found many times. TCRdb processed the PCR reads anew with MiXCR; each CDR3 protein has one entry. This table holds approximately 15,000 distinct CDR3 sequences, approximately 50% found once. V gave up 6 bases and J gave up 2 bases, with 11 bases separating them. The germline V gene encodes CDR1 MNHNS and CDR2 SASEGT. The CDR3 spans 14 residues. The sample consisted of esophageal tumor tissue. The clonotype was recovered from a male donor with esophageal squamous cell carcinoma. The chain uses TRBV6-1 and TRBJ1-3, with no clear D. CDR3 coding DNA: TGTGCCAGCAGGCGGCCGCTGGCTGGAAACACCATATATTTT. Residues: CASRRPLAGNTIYF.